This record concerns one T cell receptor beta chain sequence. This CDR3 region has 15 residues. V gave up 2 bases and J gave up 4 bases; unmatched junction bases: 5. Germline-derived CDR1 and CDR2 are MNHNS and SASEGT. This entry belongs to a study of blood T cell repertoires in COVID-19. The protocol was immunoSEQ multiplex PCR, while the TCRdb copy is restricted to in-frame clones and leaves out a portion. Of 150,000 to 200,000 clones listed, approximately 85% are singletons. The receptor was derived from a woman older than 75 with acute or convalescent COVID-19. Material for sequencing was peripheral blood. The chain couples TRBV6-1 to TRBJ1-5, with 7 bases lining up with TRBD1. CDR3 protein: CASSEPGQKNQPQHF. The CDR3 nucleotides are TGTGCCAGCAGTGAACCGGGACAGAAGAATCAGCCCCAGCATTTT.